The 14 T cell receptor beta chains given below trace back to one sample, sequenced in a study of T-cell reconstitution after alpha-beta-depleted transplantation in children (dated by TCRdb to the mid-2010s). Taken with the paper, the label for treatment or condition translates to: allogeneic hematopoietic cell transplantation with graft depleted of TCRalphabeta T cells and CD19 B cells. Library preparation used PCR. The listed sequencing device is Illumina HiSeq 2500. Molecular barcoding was employed in the preparation of TCR libraries, with unique molecular identifiers being used to normalize TCRbeta repertoire quantification. Through fastp at Q25 and MiXCR, TCRdb rebuilt clones from the public reads, retaining in-frame beta chains. Every CDR3 protein is listed once, alongside the most common genes and DNA of its rows. The sample has 250,000 to 350,000 distinct CDR3 sequences on record, approximately 23% of them singletons. The ten largest account for roughly 9.8% of the sample.

The sample consisted of PBMCs, mostly from graft donor cells, taken 180 days after TCRalphabeta/CD19-depleted stem cell transplant. The origin of the receptors is a male patient aged 5 to 17 who had a stem cell transplant for acute lymphoblastic leukemia, so the T cells may come from the graft donor.

The table lists this clonotype with a count of one. A much larger clone lies a single base off, so this may be a read error. The chain recombines TRBV12-3 or TRBV12-4 with TRBJ1-5, with D hard to call. V lost 3 bases and J lost 4, with 7 bases in between. The CDR3 consists of 13 residues. CDR3 sequence reads: CASSFGENQPQHF. CDR3 nucleotides: TGTGCCAGCAGTTTTGGGGAGAATCAGCCCCAGCATTTT.

The gene calls are TRBV6-1 and TRBJ2-1; 9 bases line up with TRBD1. V shed 7 bases and J 9 bases; nucleotides not matched to a gene: 7. Germline V gene sequence: CDR1 MNHNS, CDR2 SASEGT. The CDR3 is 13 residues long. CDR3 in DNA: TGTGCCAGCACAGGACAGGGGTTGGTTGAGCAGTTCTTC. It codes for CASTGQGLVEQFF.

The chain uses TRBV7-8 and TRBJ2-7, with TRBD2 matching over 10 bases. V was pared by 2 bases and J by 2 bases, with 3 bases of the junction left unmatched. The CDR3 is 15 residues long. Germline V gene sequence: CDR1 SGHVS, CDR2 FQNEAQ. CDR3 bases: TGTGCCAGCAGCTTAATGAGCGGGAGGGCCTACGAGCAGTACTTC. Translating gives CASSLMSGRAYEQYF.

This clonotype was counted a few times. J is TRBJ2-4 and V is TRBV4-2; a weak D match, TRBD2 (6 bases). The CDR3 spans 14 residues. Germline V gene lookup returns CDR1 LGHNA and CDR2 YNFKEQ. With 5 bases removed from V and 8 bases from J, the gap between germline ends came to 16 bases. The CDR3 sequence is CASSYGGAWDIQYF. The CDR3 bases are TGTGCCAGCAGCTACGGCGGGGCCTGGGACATTCAGTACTTC.

The V call is TRBV5-1, the J call TRBJ2-5; no definite D call. Trimming removed 1 base at V and 7 bases at J, with 17 bases between. Germline values: CDR1 SGHRS, CDR2 YFSETQ. This CDR3 has 15 amino acids. This CDR3 reads CASSLIVVDRRTQYF. The CDR3 bases are TGCGCCAGCAGCTTGATCGTAGTCGACCGCCGGACCCAGTACTTC.

This clonotype has a handful of counts. The rearrangement links TRBV12-3 or TRBV12-4 to TRBJ2-2, with 8 positions matching TRBD2. The CDR3 consists of 15 residues. The trim removed 6 bases at V and 1 base at J, leaving 4 bases unmatched. The chain's CDR3 is CASSPTSGNTGELFF. The CDR3 bases are TGTGCCAGCAGCCCTACTAGCGGGAACACCGGGGAGCTGTTTTTT.

This sequence joins TRBV27 and TRBJ1-5, with 12 bases aligning to TRBD1. CDR3 length: 16 residues. With V trimmed by 4 bases and J by 6 bases, 7 bases remained unmatched. Germline V gene lookup returns CDR1 MNHEY and CDR2 SMNVEV (reference sequence). CDR3 residues: CASSSWGTGGIQPQHF. The CDR3 DNA sequence: TGTGCCAGCAGTTCTTGGGGGACAGGGGGCATTCAGCCCCAGCATTTT.

This clonotype has more than one count but fewer than ten. This rearrangement joins TRBV4-2 to TRBJ1-3; TRBD1 is a possible D gene (6 bases). CDR3 size: 16 residues. V was cut by 3 bases and J by 0 bases, with 12 bases left in between. CDR1 and CDR2 from the germline V gene are LGHNA and YNFKEQ. CDR3 loop: CASSQEQGSSGNTIYF. As DNA, the CDR3 is TGTGCCAGCAGCCAGGAACAGGGTAGCTCTGGAAACACCATATATTTT.

This clonotype was recorded a few times. This chain joins TRBV15 and TRBJ2-1; the match to TRBD2 covers 13 bases. The V and J ends lost 4 bases and 10 bases, in that order; junction bases with no gene match: 16. CDR1 and CDR2 from the germline V gene are LNHNV and YYDKDF (reference sequence). This CDR3 contains 18 residues. CDR3 protein: CATSTDLPPGLAGDEQFF. CDR3 sequence (DNA): TGTGCCACCAGCACAGATCTTCCCCCAGGACTAGCGGGAGACGAGCAGTTCTTC.

The chain couples TRBV9 to TRBJ1-2; D possibly corresponds to TRBD1 (6 bases). The V end was cut by 3 bases, the J end by 4 bases, with 16 bases between. This CDR3 spans 15 amino acids. CDR1 and CDR2 (germline): SGDLS, YYNGEE. CDR3 amino acids: CASSANRGTRYGYTF. The CDR3 DNA reads as TGTGCCAGCAGCGCCAATCGCGGGACACGCTATGGCTACACCTTC.

V gene TRBV12-5 combines with J gene TRBJ2-1, with TRBD1 identical over 8 bases. Trimming took 3 bases from V and 0 from J; bases not matched to a gene: 7. The CDR3 is 17 amino acids. Per germline, CDR1 LGHNT and CDR2 FRNRAP. CDR3 nucleotide sequence: TGTGCTAGTGGTTTCCTTCCCGGGACAGGCTCCTACAATGAGCAGTTCTTC. Translating gives CASGFLPGTGSYNEQFF. Filled out from reference TRBV12-5 and TRBJ2-1, the complete variable domain reads DARVTQTPRHKVTEMGQEVTMRCQPILGHNTVFWYRQTMMQGLELLAYFRNRAPLDDSGMPKDRFSAEMPDATLATLKIQPSEPRDSAVYFCASGFLPGTGSYNEQFFGPGTRLTVL.

This clonotype was seen a handful of times. The rearrangement links TRBV6-5 to TRBJ2-1, with no clear D. The germline V and J ends were trimmed by 3 bases and 0 bases, with 6 bases remaining between them. The germline V gene encodes CDR1 MNHEY and CDR2 SVGAGI. The CDR3 sequence is 14 residues long. CDR3 loop: CASSYRSSYNEQFF. The CDR3 DNA reads as TGTGCCAGCAGTTATCGAAGCTCCTACAATGAGCAGTTCTTC.

This clonotype was detected only a few times. The CDR3: CASSDPPRSSYNEQFF. CDR3 nucleotide sequence: TGCGCCAGCAGCGATCCTCCTAGGAGCTCCTACAATGAGCAGTTCTTC. The chain has TRBV4-1 and TRBJ2-1; D is ambiguous. This CDR3 spans 16 amino acids. The ends were cut back, 5 bases at V and 0 bases at J, with 14 bases in the middle. The germline CDR1 and CDR2 sequences are MGHRA and YSYEKL.

The rearrangement links TRBV5-1 to TRBJ2-1, with 9 bases identical to TRBD2. With 4 bases clipped from V and 7 bases from J, the junction kept 6 bases outside the gene matches. This CDR3 is 14 amino acids long. Germline V gene sequence: CDR1 SGHRS, CDR2 YFSETQ. The CDR3 is CASSGREGENEQFF. CDR3 DNA: TGCGCCAGCAGCGGGCGGGAGGGGGAAAATGAGCAGTTCTTC.